These 18 T cell receptor beta chains came from one sample sequenced in a study of T-cell reconstitution after alpha-beta-depleted transplantation in children (dated by TCRdb to 2016 to 2018). The library was built by means of PCR. Sequenced using an Illumina HiSeq 2500. TCR library preparation used molecular barcoding, with unique molecular identifiers applied to normalize quantification of the TCRbeta repertoire. The raw public reads went through TCRdb reprocessing: fastp at Q25, MiXCR clone calling, in-frame beta chains kept. Every CDR3 protein is listed once, alongside the most common genes and DNA of its rows. The sample has tens of thousands of distinct CDR3 sequences on record, approximately 5% of them singletons. Approximately 17% of the sample is in the top ten clones. What the treatment or condition label conveys for this sample: allogeneic hematopoietic cell transplantation with graft depleted of TCRalphabeta T cells and CD19 B cells.

Sequenced material: PBMCs, mostly from graft donor cells, taken 180 days after TCRalphabeta/CD19-depleted stem cell transplant. Receptors were obtained from a boy younger than two who had a stem cell transplant for acute myeloid leukemia, so the T cells may come from the graft donor.

This clonotype was picked up many times. The chain recombines TRBV5-1 with TRBJ2-4; a weak D match, TRBD1 (6 bases). The CDR3 sequence is 15 residues long. The V end lost 5 bases, the J end lost 1 base, and 13 bases lay between the germline ends. Germline assignment: CDR1 SGHRS and CDR2 YFSETQ. This CDR3 reads CASRPAGQAKNIQYF. DNA for the CDR3: TGCGCCAGCAGGCCTGCTGGACAGGCCAAAAACATTCAGTACTTC.

This clonotype was found many times. The chain has TRBV3-1 and TRBJ1-6, with a weak D call TRBD1 (5 bases). This CDR3 contains 19 residues. Trimming cost V 0 bases and J 8 bases, with 23 bases left between them. Germline CDR1 LGHDT, CDR2 YNNKEL (reference sequence). This CDR3 is CASSQDHLITGPKDSPLHF. The CDR3 coding sequence is TGTGCCAGCAGCCAAGACCACCTAATCACGGGGCCGAAAGATTCACCCCTCCACTTT.

This clonotype was recorded at least ten times. V gene TRBV5-1 combines with J gene TRBJ2-5; TRBD1 matches 8 bases. J gave up 4 bases and V 3 bases, and 8 bases lay outside the gene matches. Germline-derived CDR1 and CDR2 are SGHRS and YFSETQ. The CDR3 extends over 15 amino acids. CDR3 in amino acids: CASSSNGQGRETQYF. The CDR3 DNA reads as TGCGCCAGCAGCTCGAACGGACAGGGAAGAGAGACCCAGTACTTC.

This clonotype was observed many times. The chain combines TRBV29-1 with TRBJ2-5; 9 bases map to TRBD1. Germline CDR1 SQVTM, CDR2 ANQGSEA. With 3 bases clipped from V and 0 bases from J, the junction kept 5 bases outside the gene matches. The CDR3 runs 15 residues. The CDR3 bases are TGCAGCGTTGACCGGGGGACAGGGTACCAAGAGACCCAGTACTTC. Its protein is CSVDRGTGYQETQYF.

The chain couples TRBV10-3 to TRBJ2-1; D not certain. Trimming removed 5 bases from V and 3 bases from J, with 8 bases in between. Looked up from germline, CDR1 is ENHRY and CDR2 is SYGVKD. This CDR3 region has 13 residues. The CDR3 DNA reads as TGTGCCATCAGTCCCAGCTTCTACAATGAGCAGTTCTTC. Protein sequence: CAISPSFYNEQFF.

This clonotype was recorded many times. The chain uses TRBV5-1 and TRBJ2-7; D possibly matches TRBD1 or TRBD2 (5 bases each). CDR1 and CDR2 (germline): SGHRS, YFSETQ. There are 14 residues in the CDR3. The V end was cut by 1 base, the J end by 0 bases, with 8 bases between. CDR3 coding DNA: TGCGCCAGCAGCTTGAGAGGGGTCTCCTACGAGCAGTACTTC. This gives the protein CASSLRGVSYEQYF.

This clonotype was seen at least ten times. The chain joins TRBV5-4 to TRBJ2-1; D uncertain. Germline CDR1 is SGHNT and CDR2 is YYREEE (reference sequence). The CDR3 runs 15 residues. Trimming left V 2 bases short and J 0 bases short, with 9 bases between. CDR3 nucleotide sequence: TGTGCCAGCAGCTTAGGTTTAGGCTCCTACAATGAGCAGTTCTTC. It codes for CASSLGLGSYNEQFF.

This clonotype was recorded many times. The chain recombines TRBV5-4 with TRBJ2-1, with TRBD2 matching over 9 bases. With 3 bases clipped from V and 2 bases from J, the junction kept 6 bases outside the gene matches. The CDR3 length is 16 residues. Per germline, CDR1 SGHNT and CDR2 YYREEE (reference sequence). CDR3 coding DNA: TGTGCCAGCAGCTCTCAAATAGCGGGGGCCTACAATGAGCAGTTCTTC. Residues: CASSSQIAGAYNEQFF.

In its sample, this clonotype was seen many times. DNA for the CDR3: TGTGCCAGCAGCTTTAAGATCCTAGCGGGGATTGAGACCCAGTACTTC. Amino acids: CASSFKILAGIETQYF. The rearrangement links TRBV7-2 to TRBJ2-5; TRBD2 aligns across 9 bases. J lost 5 bases, V lost 3 bases, and 10 bases had no gene match. Germline CDR1 reads SGHTA; CDR2 reads FQGNSA. The CDR3 is made up of 16 amino acids.

This clonotype is medium-sized. The V and J genes are TRBV12-3 or TRBV12-4 and TRBJ1-1; D is unclear. Trimming cost V 2 bases and J 0 bases, with 10 bases left between them. The CDR3 is made up of 15 amino acids. CDR3 residues: CASSLTGSMNTEAFF. For the CDR3, the DNA is TGTGCCAGCAGTTTAACGGGGTCTATGAACACTGAAGCTTTCTTT.

There are many counts of this clonotype. The J gene is TRBJ1-5, the V gene TRBV20-1; D unclear. The CDR3 covers 11 residues. The V and J ends lost 5 bases and 6 bases respectively, with 8 bases between them. Germline-derived CDR1 and CDR2 are DFQATT and SNEGSKA (reference sequence). The DNA of the CDR3 is TGCAGTGCTGGATGGGGTCAGCCCCAGCATTTT. Translation gives CSAGWGQPQHF.

This clonotype showed up many times. The chain recombines TRBV20-1 with TRBJ2-7; D is ambiguous. The V gene lost 5 bases and the J gene lost 4 bases, with 12 bases spanning the gap. This CDR3 region has 12 residues. Germline V lookup: CDR1 DFQATT, CDR2 SNEGSKA (reference sequence). The CDR3 nucleotides are TGCAGTGCTTTTGCCTCATTATACGAGCAGTACTTC. Translated, it gives CSAFASLYEQYF.

This clonotype was seen many times. The V gene is TRBV9, the J gene TRBJ2-5; 16 bases map to TRBD2. This CDR3 is 18 amino acids long. Germline-derived CDR1 and CDR2 are SGDLS and YYNGEE. Trimming at V came to 0 bases and at J to 2 bases, leaving 4 bases not matched to a gene. This CDR3 is CASSVAPGLAGGQETQYF. CDR3 sequence (DNA): TGTGCCAGCAGCGTAGCTCCGGGACTAGCGGGGGGGCAAGAGACCCAGTACTTC.

This clonotype has a count of ten or more. The chain uses TRBV15 and TRBJ2-3; D is undetermined. Per the germline V gene, CDR1 is LNHNV and CDR2 is YYDKDF (reference sequence). V lost 5 bases, J lost 2 bases, and 11 bases lay in between. CDR3 length: 14 residues. In nucleotides, the CDR3 is TGTGCCACCAGCGGCGCTTTATCCACAGATACGCAGTATTTT. Encoded protein: CATSGALSTDTQYF.

This clonotype has at least ten counts. The chain has TRBV20-1 and TRBJ1-5; 8 bases map to TRBD1. Germline lookup yields CDR1 DFQATT and CDR2 SNEGSKA (reference sequence). CDR3 size: 13 residues. Trimming at V came to 6 bases and at J to 5 bases, leaving 6 bases not matched to a gene. The CDR3 DNA follows: TGCAGTGCCCAGGGGGCGACGGATCAGCCCCAGCATTTT. It codes for CSAQGATDQPQHF.

This clonotype was found many times. The gene calls are TRBV4-3 and TRBJ2-5; unclear D gene. The CDR3 has 15 amino acids. CDR1 and CDR2 from the germline V gene are LGHNA and YSLEER. The V end lost 0 bases, the J end lost 1 base, and 9 bases lay between the germline ends. CDR3 residues: CASSQEHSVQETQYF. As DNA, the CDR3 is TGCGCCAGCAGCCAAGAGCACAGCGTCCAAGAGACCCAGTACTTC.

This clonotype was seen a handful of times. This chain joins TRBV11-2 and TRBJ2-3, with D unresolved. CDR3 length: 14 residues. Trimming took off 6 bases at V and 8 bases at J, with 18 bases between the two ends. CDR1 and CDR2 from the germline V gene are SGHAT and FQNNGV. In DNA, the CDR3 is TGTGCCAGCAGAATATCAGCGCCCTACGGTACGCAGTATTTT. Its translation: CASRISAPYGTQYF.

This clonotype was seen many times. The J gene is TRBJ2-2, the V gene TRBV7-9, with 8 nucleotides matching TRBD1. Germline V gives CDR1 SEHNR, CDR2 FQNEAQ (reference sequence). The CDR3 length is 15 residues. The J segment lost 3 bases and the V segment lost 4 bases, leaving 4 bases of the junction unmatched. The CDR3 sequence: CASSSVTGDTGELFF. In DNA, the CDR3 is TGTGCCAGCAGCTCCGTGACAGGGGACACCGGGGAGCTGTTTTTT.